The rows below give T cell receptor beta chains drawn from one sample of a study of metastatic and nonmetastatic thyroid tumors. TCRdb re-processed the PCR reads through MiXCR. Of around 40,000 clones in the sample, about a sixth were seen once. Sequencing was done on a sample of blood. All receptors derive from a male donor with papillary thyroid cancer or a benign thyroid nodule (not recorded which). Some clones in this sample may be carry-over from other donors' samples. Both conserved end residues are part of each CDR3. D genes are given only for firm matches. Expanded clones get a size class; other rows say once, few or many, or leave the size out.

CASSSGPGSHYGYTF	TGTGCCAGCAGCTCAGGCCCGGGCTCCCACTATGGCTACACCTTC	TRBJ1-2	many	-	TRBV5-6
CASSAIGTGSDTQYF	TGTGCCAGCAGTGCGATCGGGACGGGGTCAGATACGCAGTATTTT	TRBJ2-3	many	-	TRBV6-1
CSVGGWQQETQYF	TGCAGCGTTGGCGGGTGGCAGCAAGAGACCCAGTACTTC	TRBJ2-5	many	-	TRBV29-1
CASSLVVRDRGPSSGNTIYF	TGTGCCAGCAGCTTAGTCGTTCGGGACCGAGGGCCGAGCTCTGGAAACACCATATATTTT	TRBJ1-3	-	-	TRBV11-3
CASSDSAQGASPIHF	TGTGCCAGCAGTGACTCGGCCCAAGGGGCTTCACCCATCCACTTT	TRBJ1-6	-	-	TRBV6-4
CASSSSPYEQYF	TGTGCCAGCAGTTCTTCACCTTACGAGCAGTACTTC	TRBJ2-7	many	-	TRBV6-1
CASGQQVLSGANVLTF	TGTGCTAGTGGACAACAGGTTCTATCTGGGGCCAACGTCCTGACTTTC	TRBJ2-6	many	-	TRBV12-5
CASRRGQVNTEAFF	TGTGCCAGCAGGAGGGGACAGGTGAACACTGAAGCTTTCTTT	TRBJ1-1	many	TRBD1	TRBV6-1
CASSLTGSKIQETQYF	TGCGCCAGCAGCCTGACAGGGTCGAAGATCCAAGAGACCCAGTACTTC	TRBJ2-5	many	TRBD1	TRBV4-1
CASSPKMGEQYF	TGTGCCAGCAGCCCGAAAATGGGCGAGCAGTACTTC	TRBJ2-7	-	-	TRBV5-4
CASSHGGLSGANVLTF	TGCGCCAGCAGCCATGGGGGCCTCTCTGGGGCCAACGTCCTGACTTTC	TRBJ2-6	many	-	TRBV4-1
CASRIYNEQFF	TGTGCCAGCAGAATCTACAATGAGCAGTTCTTC	TRBJ2-1	many	-	TRBV6-1
CASGPSVYEHYF	TGTGCTAGTGGCCCTAGCGTATACGAGCATTACTTC	TRBJ2-7	few	-	TRBV12-5
CASSSSGSSHEQFF	TGCGCCAGCAGTTCTAGCGGGAGTAGCCATGAGCAGTTCTTC	TRBJ2-1	many	TRBD2	TRBV10-1
CASSLETEGEQYF	TGCGCCAGCAGCTTGGAGACAGAGGGCGAGCAGTACTTC	TRBJ2-7	many	-	TRBV5-1